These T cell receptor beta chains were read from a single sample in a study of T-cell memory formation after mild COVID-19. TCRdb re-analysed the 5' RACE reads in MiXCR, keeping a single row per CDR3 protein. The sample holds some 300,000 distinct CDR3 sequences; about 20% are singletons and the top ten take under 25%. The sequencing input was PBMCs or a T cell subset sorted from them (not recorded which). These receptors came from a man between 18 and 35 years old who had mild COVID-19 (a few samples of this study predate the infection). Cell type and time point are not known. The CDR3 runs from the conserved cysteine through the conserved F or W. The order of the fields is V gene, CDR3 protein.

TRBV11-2	CASSLRVWGSSADTQYF
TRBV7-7	CASSFGGTSLGETQYF
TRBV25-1	CASSGVRLGWETQYF
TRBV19	CASSLTSGGFETQYF
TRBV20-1	CSARAIETQYF
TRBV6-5	CASSYTDGTGYTF
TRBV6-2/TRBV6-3	CASSSRWQASNQPQHF
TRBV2	CASSQAGTGVSYNSPLHF
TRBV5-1	CASSSGTGNTIYF
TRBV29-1	CSVKTGRDQPQHF
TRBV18	CASSETLYTGELFF
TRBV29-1	CSVALGEHTDTQYF
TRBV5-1	CASAAGNNQPQHF
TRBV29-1	CSVIRQGNEQFF
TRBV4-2	CASSQEERGGETQYF
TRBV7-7	CASSWKLQETQYF
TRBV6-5	CASSFGGGLSYEQYF
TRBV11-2	CASSSGTHYEQYF
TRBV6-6	CASSYRGTTRMSTGELFF
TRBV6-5	CASSWDRATDMNTEAFF
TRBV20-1	CSANRGLGTDTQYF
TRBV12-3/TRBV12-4	CASREGPQETQYF
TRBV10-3	CAISESTLRNGYTF
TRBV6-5	CASSYERYRVGTGELFF
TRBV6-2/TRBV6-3	CASSYRDRRTDTQYF
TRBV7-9	CASSFGPGGRDGYTF
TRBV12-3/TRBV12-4	CASRQSMGAETQYF
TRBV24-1	CATSAALVSSYNEQFF
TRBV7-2	CASSLEWGDYGYTF
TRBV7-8	CASSTDSWEGETQYF
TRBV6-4	CASSDSAGMNSPLHF
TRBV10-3	CAISESKRGLNEQFF
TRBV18	CASSPVWTEYGYTF
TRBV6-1	CASMSGGDYGYTF
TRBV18	CASSEKGRNSPLHF
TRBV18	CASGPRWDTQYF
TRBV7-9	CASSWGTGQYEQYF
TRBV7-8	CASSAAGTGLHGELFF
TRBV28	CASRREDYSNQPQHF
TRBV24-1	CATSEIEGTQYF
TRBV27	CASRRGPYEQYF
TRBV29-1	CSVRDVSAETQYF
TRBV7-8	CASSLGGPYEQFF
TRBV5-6	CASSLDRGYQETQYF
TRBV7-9	CASSSPTQTGLWTGELFF
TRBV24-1	CATRGQARNIQYF
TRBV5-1	CASSAAGSSYEQYF
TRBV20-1	CSAPRVSYNEQFF
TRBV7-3	CASSTRGHRTGFQDTQYF
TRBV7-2	CASSGGGTETQYF
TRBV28	CASIIGGAQHF
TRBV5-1	CASSSQGATDTQYF
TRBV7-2	CASSLRTDYGYTF
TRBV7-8	CASSLVWQGADTQYF
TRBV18	CASSPPGIDYGYTF